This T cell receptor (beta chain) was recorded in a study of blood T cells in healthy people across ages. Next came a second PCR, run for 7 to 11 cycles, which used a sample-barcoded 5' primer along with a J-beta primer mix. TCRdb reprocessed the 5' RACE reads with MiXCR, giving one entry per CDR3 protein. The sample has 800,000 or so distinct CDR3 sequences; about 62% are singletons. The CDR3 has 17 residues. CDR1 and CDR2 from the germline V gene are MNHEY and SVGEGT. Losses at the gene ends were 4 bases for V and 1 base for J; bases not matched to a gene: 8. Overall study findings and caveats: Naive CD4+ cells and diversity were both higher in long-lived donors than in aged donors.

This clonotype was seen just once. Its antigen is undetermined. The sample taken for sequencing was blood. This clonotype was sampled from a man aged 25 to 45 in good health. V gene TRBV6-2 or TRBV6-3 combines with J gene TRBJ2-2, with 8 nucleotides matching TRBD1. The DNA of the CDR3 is TGTGCCAGCAGTTCTCCGACAGGGGCCGGGAACACCGGGGAGCTGTTTTTT. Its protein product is CASSSPTGAGNTGELFF.